The 13 T cell receptor delta chains below come from one sample, sequenced in a study of gamma-delta T cells after stem cell transplantation. TCRdb re-called the RT-PCR reads via CATT. The specimen's table records around 100 delta-chain clones. Source material: gamma-delta T cells. These receptors were obtained from a human donor. It is not recorded whose cells these are; they may come from a transplant donor.

The chain's CDR3 is CACDTVGDNDKLIF. The CDR3 nucleotides read TGTGCCTGTGACACCGTGGGGGATAACGATAAACTCATCTTT. The rearrangement uses TRDV2 and TRDJ1, with 9 bases matching TRDD3. The CDR3 contains 14 residues. CDR1 and CDR2 (germline): GEAIGNYY, EKD. Trimming at V came to 0 bases and at J to 4 bases, leaving 2 bases not matched to a gene.

V is TRDV2 and J is TRDJ1; 9 positions match TRDD3. The CDR3 covers 21 residues. Germline CDR1 and CDR2: GEAIGNYY and EKD. The junction had 22 bases not matched to a gene; V was cut back by 3 bases and J by 0 bases. Here the CDR3 DNA reads TGTGCCTGTGACTCACCCCTCTACTGGGGGACCCACCTCCCGTACACCGATAAACTCATCTTT. Encoded protein: CACDSPLYWGTHLPYTDKLIF.

V is TRDV2 and J is TRDJ1, with 13 positions matching TRDD3. The CDR3 covers 17 residues. V trimming: 1 base; J trimming: 0 bases; junction bases outside the gene matches: 4. Looked up from germline, CDR1 is GEAIGNYY and CDR2 is EKD. CDR3 protein: CACDTVLGDTYTDKLIF. CDR3 sequence (DNA): TGTGCCTGTGACACAGTACTGGGGGATACGTACACCGATAAACTCATCTTT.

This chain joins TRDV2 and TRDJ1; perhaps TRDD3 as D (6 bases). From germline, CDR1 is GEAIGNYY and CDR2 EKD. CDR3 length: 14 amino acids. Trimming took 0 bases from V and 0 from J, leaving 7 bases between them. CDR3 protein: CACDTLGHTDKLIF. The CDR3 bases are TGTGCCTGTGACACCCTGGGGCACACCGATAAACTCATCTTT.

There are a few counts of this clone. Other nucleotide sequences in the sample specify the same CDR3. The chain has TRDV2 and TRDJ1; perhaps TRDD3 as D (6 bases). Germline CDR1 GEAIGNYY, CDR2 EKD. The CDR3 is 18 residues long. V dropped 0 bases and J dropped 0 bases, with 19 bases sitting between them. Here the CDR3 DNA reads TGTGCCTGTGACACCTTAGTAGATACGGGGAAAAACACCGATAAACTCATCTTT. Translation gives CACDTLVDTGKNTDKLIF.

The chain uses TRDV2 and TRDJ3; 7 positions agree with TRDD3. The germline gives CDR1 GEAIGNYY, CDR2 EKD. After removal of 3 bases from V and 0 bases from J, the junction contained 10 bases not matched to a gene. The CDR3 loop spans 19 amino acids. The CDR3 nucleotides read TGTGCCTGTGACCATACTGGGGACCTTAGCTCCTGGGACACCCGACAGATGTTTTTC. Residues: CACDHTGDLSSWDTRQMFF.

The genes are TRDV2 and TRDJ1; 9 bases are shared with TRDD3. This CDR3 comprises 18 residues. Germline CDR1 GEAIGNYY, CDR2 EKD. The junction had 14 bases not matched to a gene; V was cut back by 4 bases and J by 0 bases. Here the CDR3 reads CACDLLGDSTLYTDKLIF. In DNA form, the CDR3 reads TGTGCCTGTGATTTACTGGGGGACTCCACCCTGTACACCGATAAACTCATCTTT.

V and J are TRDV2 and TRDJ1; TRDD3 agrees at 13 bases. The trim removed 2 bases at V and 3 bases at J, leaving 8 bases unmatched. The CDR3 covers 17 residues. Germline values: CDR1 GEAIGNYY, CDR2 EKD. CDR3 coding DNA: TGTGCCTGTGACATCATAAGTACTGGGGGATACGCCGATAAACTCATCTTT. Translating gives CACDIISTGGYADKLIF.

The chain carries TRDV2 and TRDJ1; 10 positions match TRDD3. The CDR3 runs 14 residues. The germline CDR1 and CDR2 sequences are GEAIGNYY and EKD. J gave up 4 bases and V 3 bases, and 4 bases lay outside the gene matches. CDR3 protein: CACDLLGDHDKLIF. For the CDR3, the DNA is TGTGCCTGTGACCTACTGGGGGATCACGATAAACTCATCTTT.

This clone was seen a single time. The V and J genes are TRDV2 and TRDJ3, with 12 bases aligning to TRDD3. The germline V gene has CDR1 GEAIGNYY and CDR2 EKD. The trim removed 3 bases at V and 0 bases at J, leaving 14 bases unmatched. The CDR3 runs to 22 residues. The CDR3 reads CACDEPGGYAEGSSWDTRQMFF. CDR3 bases: TGTGCCTGTGACGAACCTGGGGGATACGCGGAGGGAAGCTCCTGGGACACCCGACAGATGTTTTTC.

This clone has only a few counts. This chain connects TRDV2 to TRDJ1; 8 bases match TRDD3. Germline CDR1 is GEAIGNYY and CDR2 is EKD. With 0 bases clipped from V and 7 bases from J, the junction kept 18 bases outside the gene matches. This CDR3 is built from 18 residues. The CDR3 is CACDTLEVLGGPGTKLIF. The DNA for the CDR3 is TGTGCCTGTGACACCCTTGAAGTACTGGGGGGACCTGGGACTAAACTCATCTTT.

This clone was seen a handful of times. The CDR3, as DNA: TGTGCCTGTGACACCGTCGATCCCGGGGTACTGGGACCGGAACTCATCTTT. This codes for CACDTVDPGVLGPELIF. The chain links TRDV2 to TRDJ1; TRDD3 might be the D (6 bases). The CDR3 totals 17 residues. The germline V gene encodes CDR1 GEAIGNYY and CDR2 EKD. The V and J ends lost 0 bases and 9 bases respectively, with 25 bases between them.

The chain couples TRDV2 to TRDJ1; TRDD3 is a possible D gene (5 bases). Germline assignment: CDR1 GEAIGNYY and CDR2 EKD. This CDR3 has 15 residues. Trimming stripped 3 bases from V and 1 base from J, with 14 bases between. The CDR3 region has the DNA TGTGCCTGTGACGGGATGGGGCGATCCACCGATAAACTCATCTTT. Protein product: CACDGMGRSTDKLIF.